Listed here are 27 T cell receptor beta chains from one sample, sequenced in a study of blood T cell repertoires in COVID-19. Generated by immunoSEQ multiplex PCR, the TCRdb table keeps only in-frame clones and is missing some. The sample records approximately 300,000 clones, 85% to 95% being singletons. Sequencing input: PBMCs or T cells enriched from blood (not recorded which). The receptors were gathered from a woman aged 30 to 39 who had been exposed to COVID-19.

The rearrangement joins TRBV30 to TRBJ1-4; 10 bases agree with TRBD1. Unmatched junction bases numbered 5, after V lost 2 bases and J lost 2 bases. Germline-derived CDR1 and CDR2 are GTSNPN and SVGIG (reference sequence). This CDR3 is built from 16 residues. The DNA of the CDR3 is TGTGCCTGGAGTAGACAGGGGGCAAATACTAATGAAAAACTGTTTTTT. Translated, it gives CAWSRQGANTNEKLFF.

This rearrangement joins TRBV6-5 to TRBJ2-1, with 8 positions matching TRBD1. The CDR3 sequence is 15 residues long. V was clipped by 0 bases and J by 9 bases; unmatched bases: 7. The germline gives CDR1 MNHEY, CDR2 SVGAGI. Here the CDR3 DNA reads TGTGCCAGCAGTTACTCCGGGGACAGGAGAGGTGAGCAGTTCTTC. It is translated as CASSYSGDRRGEQFF.

The chain employs TRBV27 and TRBJ2-1, with a weak D call TRBD2 (7 bases). Germline lookup yields CDR1 MNHEY and CDR2 SMNVEV (reference sequence). The CDR3 runs 15 residues. V was shortened by 4 bases and J by 0 bases, with 10 bases between the two germline ends. DNA for the CDR3: TGTGCCAGCAGTTATAGGGGGGGCTCCTACAATGAGCAGTTCTTC. Encoded protein: CASSYRGGSYNEQFF.

This chain uses TRBV7-9 with TRBJ1-2, with TRBD1 as a possible D gene (5 bases). Trimming cost V 2 bases and J 6 bases, with 16 bases left between them. This CDR3 is built from 15 residues. In germline, CDR1 is SEHNR, CDR2 FQNEAQ (reference sequence). In DNA form, the CDR3 reads TGTGCCAGCAGCTTATATGACAGTTCTGCGAATGGCTACACCTTC. This encodes CASSLYDSSANGYTF.

This clone was detected only a few times. The chain uses TRBV6-5 and TRBJ1-5, with 11 bases that match TRBD1. J lost 5 bases, V lost 7 bases, and 7 bases had no gene match. Germline assignment: CDR1 MNHEY and CDR2 SVGAGI. The CDR3 is 15 residues long. DNA of the CDR3: TGTGCCAGCACTCCAGGACAGGGGGCCGATCAGCCCCAGCATTTT. Translation gives CASTPGQGADQPQHF.

J is TRBJ1-2 and V is TRBV6-5, with TRBD1 as a possible D gene (5 bases). Trimming cost V 5 bases and J 4 bases, with 8 bases left between them. Germline V gene data show CDR1 as MNHEY and CDR2 as SVGAGI. This CDR3 contains 12 residues. CDR3 sequence: CASSHQGYGYTF. CDR3 nucleotides: TGTGCCAGCAGTCACCAGGGCTATGGCTACACCTTC.

The gene calls are TRBV19 and TRBJ2-2, with TRBD1 identical over 10 bases. Germline assignment: CDR1 LNHDA and CDR2 SQIVND (reference sequence). The CDR3 loop spans 15 amino acids. The J segment lost 3 bases and the V segment lost 10 bases, leaving 8 bases of the junction unmatched. The DNA for the CDR3 is TGTGCCATCCGAAAAGGGACAGGGGACACCGGGGAGCTGTTTTTT. It codes for CAIRKGTGDTGELFF.

The gene calls are TRBV18 and TRBJ2-2; D may be TRBD2 (6 bases). This CDR3 contains 15 residues. V was clipped by 4 bases and J by 1 base, with 10 bases between them. CDR1 is KGHSH, CDR2 LQKENI, per germline. The CDR3 bases are TGTGCCAGCTCACTCCTAGCGCAGAACACCGGGGAGCTGTTTTTT. Amino acid sequence: CASSLLAQNTGELFF.

The chain combines TRBV2 with TRBJ2-1; 9 nucleotides align to TRBD1. CDR3 length: 15 residues. CDR1 is SNHLY, CDR2 FYNNEI, per germline. V shed 6 bases, J shed 9 bases, and the junction held 12 bases outside the gene matches. Written as DNA, the CDR3 is TGTGCCAGCAGGGCCGGGACAGGGAGAGTCAGTGAGCAGTTCTTC. It specifies CASRAGTGRVSEQFF.

The rearrangement uses TRBV29-1 and TRBJ1-1; 8 nucleotides agree with TRBD1. CDR1 and CDR2 from the germline V gene are SQVTM and ANQGSEA. CDR3 length equals 14 residues. The trim removed 4 bases at V and 6 bases at J, leaving 10 bases unmatched. CDR3 in amino acids: CSVVRTGSLPEAFF. Written as DNA, the CDR3 is TGCAGCGTTGTCCGGACAGGGTCCCTCCCTGAAGCTTTCTTT. Drawing the rest from reference TRBV29-1 and TRBJ1-1, the complete variable domain is SAVISQKPSRDICQRGTSLTIQCQVDSQVTMMFWYRQQPGQSLTLIATANQGSEATYESGFVIDKFPISRPNLTFSTLTVSNMSPEDSSIYLCSVVRTGSLPEAFFGQGTRLTVV.

This clone was seen once. The chain has TRBV27 and TRBJ2-2; D might be TRBD1 (6 bases). Germline V lookup: CDR1 MNHEY, CDR2 SMNVEV (reference sequence). V lost 3 bases and J lost 6, with 11 bases in between. There are 14 residues in the CDR3. The CDR3 nucleotides read TGTGCCAGCAGTTTGCTAGGGGGATCCGGGGAGCTGTTTTTT. It translates to CASSLLGGSGELFF.

V is TRBV5-4 and J is TRBJ2-2; D call uncertain. V lost 0 bases and J lost 4, with 7 bases in between. This CDR3 region has 14 residues. Germline loops: CDR1 SGHNT, CDR2 YYREEE (reference sequence). The CDR3 sequence: CASSLGGGTGELFF. CDR3 DNA sequence: TGTGCCAGCAGCTTGGGTGGCGGCACCGGGGAGCTGTTTTTT.

V usage is TRBV6-5 and J usage is TRBJ2-3, with D unclear. This CDR3 is 11 amino acids long. V lost 5 bases and J lost 4, with 4 bases in between. Per germline, CDR1 MNHEY and CDR2 SVGAGI. This chain's CDR3 is CASSSADTQYF. The CDR3 DNA is TGTGCCAGCAGTAGCGCAGATACGCAGTATTTT.

The rearrangement links TRBV7-9 to TRBJ1-5, with 7 bases matching TRBD1. V shed 5 bases and J 2 bases; nucleotides not matched to a gene: 6. The CDR3 sequence is 15 residues long. Per the germline V gene, CDR1 is SEHNR and CDR2 is FQNEAQ (reference sequence). The CDR3 DNA sequence: TGTGCCAGCAGCCCACAGGGGAATCGCAATCAGCCCCAGCATTTT. Amino acids: CASSPQGNRNQPQHF.

V and J are TRBV6-1 and TRBJ1-1; 8 positions agree with TRBD1. Germline loops: CDR1 MNHNS, CDR2 SASEGT. The CDR3 runs 17 residues. Trimming took 3 bases from V and 0 from J; bases not matched to a gene: 9. CDR3 sequence: CASSEQASRGLNTEAFF. In DNA form, the CDR3 reads TGTGCCAGCAGTGAGCAAGCCTCCAGGGGGCTGAACACTGAAGCTTTCTTT.

The V call is TRBV5-6, the J call TRBJ2-5; 8 bases fit TRBD2. Germline CDR1 reads SGHDT; CDR2 reads YYEEEE. CDR3 length: 16 amino acids. V lost 2 bases to trimming and J lost 4 bases; unmatched junction nucleotides: 10. DNA of the CDR3: TGTGCCAGCAGCTTACTAGCGGCCCATCGTCCAGAGACCCAGTACTTC. Protein: CASSLLAAHRPETQYF.

The J gene is TRBJ1-2, the V gene TRBV5-1; D is unresolved. The CDR3 spans 16 residues. CDR1 is SGHRS and CDR2 is YFSETQ in the germline V gene. V lost 1 base to trimming and J lost 4 bases, with 17 bases between them. The CDR3 region is CASSLTTAPGGYGYTF. CDR3 coding DNA: TGCGCCAGCAGCTTGACGACGGCTCCAGGAGGCTATGGCTACACCTTC.

As regards this clone: This specimen includes other DNA sequences encoding the same CDR3. The V call is TRBV7-9, the J call TRBJ1-3, with unresolved D. Germline V gene sequence: CDR1 SEHNR, CDR2 FQNEAQ (reference sequence). CDR3 length: 15 residues. V was pared by 1 base and J by 0 bases, with 7 bases between. In DNA, the CDR3 is TGTGCCAGCAGCTTAGGGGAGAGCTCTGGAAACACCATATATTTT. This codes for CASSLGESSGNTIYF.

The rearrangement joins TRBV7-2 to TRBJ2-5; the D gene is possibly TRBD2 (6 bases). CDR3 length: 18 residues. V was pared by 1 base and J by 0 bases, with 18 bases between. Germline V gives CDR1 SGHTA, CDR2 FQGNSA. The CDR3 region is CASSLGSLAGGYQETQYF. DNA for the CDR3: TGTGCCAGCAGCTTAGGCTCACTAGCCGGAGGGTACCAAGAGACCCAGTACTTC.

The chain joins TRBV6-6 to TRBJ2-7; TRBD2 is a possible D gene (5 bases). CDR3 length: 13 amino acids. Per the germline V gene, CDR1 is MNHNY and CDR2 is SVGAGI (reference sequence). Trimming cost V 0 bases and J 3 bases, with 6 bases left between them. CDR3 nucleotide sequence: TGTGCCAGCAGTTACTCAGAGGGCTACGAGCAGTACTTC. Its translation is CASSYSEGYEQYF.

The V call is TRBV5-1, the J call TRBJ1-2, with D unclear. Trimming shortened V by 4 bases and J by 6 bases, and 19 bases separated the two germline ends. Germline V gene data show CDR1 as SGHRS and CDR2 as YFSETQ. The CDR3 totals 15 residues. CDR3 coding DNA: TGCGCCAGCAGCCAATCTTCCCGGGGTGGAGATGGCTACACCTTC. Translation gives CASSQSSRGGDGYTF.

The chain couples TRBV9 to TRBJ2-7, with D maybe TRBD1 (6 bases). This CDR3 is built from 14 residues. The germline gives CDR1 SGDLS, CDR2 YYNGEE. V gave up 4 bases and J gave up 4 bases, with 15 bases separating them. CDR3 sequence reads: CASSLQTGNYEQYF. CDR3 nucleotide sequence: TGTGCCAGCAGCCTCCAGACAGGTAATTACGAGCAGTACTTC.

The chain uses TRBV6-2 or TRBV6-3 and TRBJ2-1; 7 positions match TRBD2. The CDR3 totals 11 residues. The germline gives CDR1 MNHEY, CDR2 SVGEGT. The V and J ends lost 2 bases and 13 bases, in that order; junction bases with no gene match: 2. CDR3 region: CASSYLTSQFF. DNA of the CDR3: TGTGCCAGCAGTTACCTGACTAGCCAGTTCTTC.

The chain carries TRBV6-5 and TRBJ2-7; 7 bases align to TRBD1. The CDR3 runs to 15 residues. Trimming at V came to 6 bases and at J to 3 bases, leaving 11 bases not matched to a gene. Germline values: CDR1 MNHEY, CDR2 SVGAGI. This chain's CDR3 is CASRRETGRSYEQYF. The CDR3 DNA is TGTGCCAGCAGACGCGAGACAGGGCGAAGCTACGAGCAGTACTTC.

This chain connects TRBV5-5 to TRBJ1-4, with D possibly TRBD1 on 6 matching bases. The V and J ends lost 4 bases and 4 bases respectively, with 14 bases between them. The CDR3 loop spans 15 amino acids. From germline, CDR1 is SGHKS and CDR2 YYEKEE (reference sequence). In DNA, the CDR3 is TGTGCCAGCAGCCCCCGGACAGCTTTTAATGAAAAACTGTTTTTT. It encodes CASSPRTAFNEKLFF.

DNA for the CDR3: TGTGCCAGCAGCCAAGCCACCCTCAGCTCTGGAAACACCATATATTTT. Translating gives CASSQATLSSGNTIYF. The rearrangement uses TRBV3-1 (or the pseudogene TRBV3-2) and TRBJ1-3; no definite D call. The CDR3 spans 16 residues. V lost 1 base to trimming and J lost 0 bases, with 10 bases between them. CDR1 is LGHDT and CDR2 is YNNKEL in the germline V gene (reference sequence).

The V and J genes are TRBV19 and TRBJ1-2, with D possibly TRBD1 on 6 matching bases. Trimming removed 5 bases from V and 7 bases from J, with 17 bases in between. This CDR3 region has 14 residues. Looked up from germline, CDR1 is LNHDA and CDR2 is SQIVND (reference sequence). The CDR3 protein is CASSATDRYRGYTF. CDR3 in DNA: TGTGCCAGTAGTGCGACCGACAGGTACCGTGGCTACACCTTC.